This T cell receptor (beta chain) was identified during a study of blood T cell repertoires in COVID-19. Study-level information: Specimens from acute and convalescent COVID-19 originated in the United States, Italy and Spain. PBMCs, B-cell-depleted T cells, or T cells were the source of the cDNA or gDNA that made up the material.

Losses at the gene ends were 2 bases for V and 10 bases for J; bases not matched to a gene: 10. CDR3 length: 14 residues. CDR1 is WNHNN, CDR2 SYGVQD, per germline (reference sequence). The Seattle patients, enrolled during active infection, were followed longitudinally. In the authors' methods: Amplified reference gene primers provided the basis for estimating nucleated cell counts. Repertoires were generated with immunoSEQ multiplex PCR, while TCRdb's copy carries only in-frame clones and drops some. The DNA gave D and trimming, while V, J and clone size come from that table. The table includes roughly 250,000 clones, about 86% detected once.

V gene TRBV10-1 combines with J gene TRBJ1-1; 7 positions agree with TRBD1. The receptor comes from a woman in her thirties with COVID-19, enrolled during active disease. Material: peripheral blood. CDR3 in DNA: TGCGCCAGCAGTGAGATTCAGGGGGGACGAGGAGCTTTCTTT. Amino acid sequence: CASSEIQGGRGAFF.